This TCR beta chain was sequenced during a study of molecular identifiers for immune sequencing clone quantification (dated by TCRdb to 2017 to 2018). Some background on the complete study: In a replicate experiment, RNA from around 20,000 or 100,000 naive CD8 T cells was split into five aliquots, four of which were sequenced. This methods study used CD8 T cells to benchmark TCR RNA copy counting and molecular-identifier clustering-based TCR repertoire sequencing (MIDCIRS).

The CDR3 holds 14 amino acids from the cysteine to the phenylalanine. The entry retains the CDR3 DNA only, 42 bases that are in frame from base 1. Trimming leaves V shorter by 3 bases and J shorter by 4 bases, with the junction holding 4 bases beyond the gene matches. From the germline V gene (reference sequence), CDR1 is LNHDA and CDR2 is SQIVND. Naive CD8 T cell libraries were made from about 20,000 to 1,000,000 sorted cells using 10%, 30% or 50% of purified RNA. On a BD FACSAria II, naive CD8 T cells were FACS-sorted as CD8+CD4-CCR7+CD45RA+ and collected into RLT Plus buffer. To test detection sensitivity, Jurkat RNA equivalent to more than 8 TCR copies was spiked into samples of roughly 18,000-1,000,000 naive CD8 T cells. Enrichment of CD8 T cells was done with RosetteSep CD8+ T Cell Enrichment Cocktail plus Ficoll-Paque, and ACK red cell lysis came afterward. Overall study results and their limits: Even against a background of 850,000 to 1,000,000 naive CD8 T cells, spiked-in Jurkat TCR RNA amounting to a single cell's worth was reported to be detectable. Without barcode sub-clustering, chimeric consensus sequences inflated TCR diversity; chimeras reached as high as 47%. Modeling estimated roughly 3.2 recovered TCR RNA copies per cell, compared with 9.5 to 10 by digital PCR, which implies roughly 30% capture efficiency. In CMV-specific effector cells, over 98% of molecules were held by clones above 20 RNA copies, whereas under 1% of molecules were held by such clones in naive cells. Spiked-in Jurkat TCR RNA (roughly 10 copies' worth), which is not part of the donor repertoire, was contained in the naive libraries. Highly expanded clone sizes could be underestimated because identical TCR molecules may share a barcode.

A note on this clonotype: Which antigen it targets is not known. No base quality information exists; no much larger clone differs at one position.

To prepare the library, PCR was applied. Sequenced on a NextSeq 500. Bulk TCR libraries were prepared as previously described, using TCR primers listed in Table S5. Total RNA was purified with the Qiagen AllPrep DNA/RNA kit. Before any analysis, reads coming from multiple sequencing runs of the same library were combined into one pool. As for the original processing: Only reads with exact TCR constant sequence were kept, trimmed to 150 nt, and grouped by their 12-nt molecular barcodes. Reads inside each barcode group were sub-clustered using a 15% Levenshtein threshold, and a quality-weighted consensus sequence was constructed for each RNA molecule. Non-functional sequences were discarded, and so were lower-count sequences lying one edit away from another sequence. Barcode sub-clusters with fewer than 20% of the maximum read count were removed, based on fitting two negative binomial distributions. TCRdb redid the processing of the public reads, applying fastp at Q25 and MiXCR, and retained in-frame beta chains. Each entry is one CDR3 protein sequence, shown with its most common DNA and genes. TCRdb, not the original authors, processed these V and J calls. In all, the sample holds some 94,000 distinct CDR3 sequences, and more than 20% of those were seen once. In total, the top ten clones hold roughly 0.76% of the sample.

The clonotype originates from a human donor in good health. Some libraries in this study had Jurkat cell RNA spiked in. Sample: naive CD8+ T cells from blood, with Jurkat cell RNA spiked in. In the paper's terms, the cell subset or site label means: FACS-sorted CD8+CD4-CCR7+CD45RA+ naive T cells. Rearrangement joined TRBV19 to TRBJ2-7, and TRBD2 aligns with 9 junction nucleotides. The CDR3 in this case is CASSMGLAFYEQYF. The bases read TGTGCCAGTAGTATGGGACTAGCATTTTACGAGCAGTACTTC.